One sample yielded the 29 T cell receptor beta chains listed below, sequenced in a study of T cells in Graves' hyperthyroidism and ophthalmopathy. Authors of the study amplified TCR beta CDR3 regions from RNA transcripts. HTBI primers were the set used in a first-round RT-PCR of the TCR CDR3. TCRdb reanalysed the multiplex PCR reads using MiXCR and keeps one entry per CDR3 protein. The sample consists of 640,000 or so distinct CDR3 sequences, 12% to 15% of them appearing once. Sequencing was done on a sample of blood. These receptors all come from a woman under 30 with Graves' ophthalmopathy.

In its sample, this clonotype was seen many times. The chain has TRBV6-2 or TRBV6-3 and TRBJ2-3; 10 bases are shared with TRBD2. With V trimmed by 5 bases and J by 2 bases, 13 bases remained unmatched. Germline V CDR1 and CDR2: MNHEY, SVGEGT. The CDR3 spans 18 residues. The CDR3 region is CASSTNDLLAGNTDTQYF. Written as DNA, the CDR3 is TGTGCCAGCAGTACCAATGACCTACTAGCGGGGAACACAGATACGCAGTATTTT.

This clonotype was seen repeatedly, ten times or more. V is TRBV12-3 or TRBV12-4 and J is TRBJ2-5; 9 bases are shared with TRBD1. The CDR3 is made up of 16 amino acids. Losses at the gene ends were 7 bases for V and 5 bases for J; bases not matched to a gene: 14. CDR3 protein: CASTLRGDRVEETQYF. CDR3 DNA sequence: TGTGCCAGCACCCTGAGGGGGGACAGGGTTGAGGAGACCCAGTACTTC.

This clonotype was counted only a few times. This chain uses TRBV12-3 or TRBV12-4 with TRBJ1-1; no clear D gene. Trimming removed 7 bases from V and 5 bases from J, with 5 bases in between. This CDR3 is built from 10 residues. For the CDR3, the DNA is TGTGCCAGCATAGGAACTGAAGCTTTCTTT. This translates into CASIGTEAFF.

This clonotype has ten or more counts. This sequence joins TRBV20-1 and TRBJ2-3; TRBD2 matches 7 bases. Looked up from germline, CDR1 is DFQATT and CDR2 is SNEGSKA (reference sequence). V dropped 5 bases and J dropped 4; count of bases not matched to a gene: 12. This CDR3 is built from 15 residues. CDR3 nucleotide sequence: TGCAGTGCTGGGCTGGGCGGGAGTCAGTCAGATACGCAGTATTTT. Translating it yields CSAGLGGSQSDTQYF.

A remark on this clonotype: Possible read error: a much larger clone is one base away. The chain has TRBV12-5 and TRBJ2-1, with D possibly being TRBD2 (5 bases). This CDR3 is 14 amino acids long. CDR1 is LGHNT and CDR2 is FRNRAP in the germline V gene. V was shortened by 10 bases and J by 0 bases, with 13 bases between the two germline ends. CDR3 coding DNA: TGTGCTACCGCACTAGTGCTCTCCTACAATGAGCAGTTCTTC. Translating gives CATALVLSYNEQFF.

The sample holds many counts of this clonotype. The chain recombines TRBV13 with TRBJ1-2, with a tentative D call TRBD1 (5 bases). Trimming shortened V by 3 bases and J by 0 bases, and 8 bases separated the two germline ends. This CDR3 comprises 14 residues. The V gene's germline CDR1 is PRHDT and CDR2 FYEKMQ (reference sequence). DNA of the CDR3: TGTGCCAGCAGCTTTGGGGGTCCTAACTATGGCTACACCTTC. This gives the protein CASSFGGPNYGYTF.

This clonotype has at least ten counts. The V gene is TRBV6-1, the J gene TRBJ2-4, with 14 nucleotides matching TRBD2. The V and J ends lost 6 bases and 6 bases, in that order; junction bases with no gene match: 10. The CDR3 loop spans 17 amino acids. CDR1 MNHNS and CDR2 SASEGT come from the germline V gene. The CDR3 DNA reads TGTGCCAGCAGCACGCACGCCGGGACTAGCGGGAGAAACATTCAGTACTTC. Its translation is CASSTHAGTSGRNIQYF.

This sequence joins TRBV4-2 and TRBJ1-4; D unresolved. The V end lost 0 bases, the J end lost 5 bases, and 7 bases lay between the germline ends. There are 14 residues in the CDR3. CDR1 and CDR2 (germline): LGHNA, YNFKEQ. CDR3 protein: CASSQDLGNEKLFF. CDR3 nucleotides: TGTGCCAGCAGCCAAGATTTGGGGAATGAAAAACTGTTTTTT.

This clonotype has a count of ten or more. The J gene is TRBJ1-1, the V gene TRBV18; D is unresolved. Germline CDR1 reads KGHSH; CDR2 reads LQKENI. Trimming stripped 5 bases from V and 2 bases from J, with 9 bases between. The CDR3 is 13 residues long. In nucleotides, the CDR3 is TGTGCCAGCTCATCCGGACCCAACACTGAAGCTTTCTTT. Protein product: CASSSGPNTEAFF.

This clonotype was seen more than once but under ten times. The gene calls are TRBV20-1 and TRBJ1-1; D gene unclear. The CDR3 sequence is 16 residues long. Trimming shortened V by 0 bases and J by 2 bases, and 16 bases separated the two germline ends. Germline-derived CDR1 and CDR2 are DFQATT and SNEGSKA (reference sequence). The CDR3 region is CSARDSPGNPNTEAFF. CDR3 in DNA: TGCAGTGCTAGAGATTCCCCGGGGAATCCTAACACTGAAGCTTTCTTT.

This chain links TRBV19 with TRBJ2-4; possible D gene TRBD1, 6 bases. The CDR3 sequence is 15 residues long. From germline, CDR1 is LNHDA and CDR2 SQIVND (reference sequence). Trimming stripped 2 bases from V and 6 bases from J, with 14 bases between. CDR3 amino acids: CASSIWEQGSNIQYF. In nucleotides, the CDR3 is TGTGCCAGTAGTATATGGGAACAGGGTTCAAACATTCAGTACTTC.

There are many counts of this clonotype. The chain employs TRBV20-1 and TRBJ2-7, with 10 bases that match TRBD1. The CDR3 loop spans 14 amino acids. Germline V CDR1 and CDR2: DFQATT, SNEGSKA (reference sequence). With 0 bases clipped from V and 4 bases from J, the junction kept 3 bases outside the gene matches. CDR3 DNA: TGCAGTGCTAGAGATTGGGGACAGGGGTACGAGCAGTACTTC. As protein: CSARDWGQGYEQYF.

This clonotype was counted at least ten times. The gene calls are TRBV20-1 and TRBJ2-7; 9 nucleotides align to TRBD2. Germline V gene lookup returns CDR1 DFQATT and CDR2 SNEGSKA (reference sequence). The CDR3 extends over 13 amino acids. Losses at the gene ends were 2 bases for V and 4 bases for J; bases not matched to a gene: 3. The CDR3 loop is CSARRGREYEQYF. The CDR3 DNA is TGCAGTGCTAGACGCGGGAGGGAATACGAGCAGTACTTC.

The chain uses TRBV24-1 and TRBJ1-5; 7 bases fit TRBD1. The V gene's germline CDR1 is KGHDR and CDR2 SFDVKD. CDR3 size: 17 residues. V shed 3 bases and J 0 bases; nucleotides not matched to a gene: 7. CDR3 DNA sequence: TGTGCCACCAGTGATCCTGGGACAGTGGATAGCAATCAGCCCCAGCATTTT. Amino acid sequence: CATSDPGTVDSNQPQHF.

This clonotype was detected many times. The chain recombines TRBV6-2 or TRBV6-3 with TRBJ2-7, with TRBD2 as a possible D gene (5 bases). In germline, CDR1 is MNHEY, CDR2 SVGEGT. This CDR3 comprises 15 residues. Trimming shortened V by 8 bases and J by 1 base, and 18 bases separated the two germline ends. The CDR3 is CASRAAAGRSYEQYF. The CDR3, as DNA: TGTGCCAGCCGAGCAGCGGCCGGACGGTCCTACGAGCAGTACTTC.

As concerns this clonotype: The junction differs from germline at one of its ends, possibly a read error. This rearrangement joins TRBV29-1 to TRBJ2-1, with 11 bases that match TRBD2. CDR3 size: 18 residues. Per the germline V gene, CDR1 is SQVTM and CDR2 is ANQGSEA. CDR3 amino acids: CNVEGRSGRAFSYNEQFF. CDR3 coding DNA: TGCAACGTTGAAGGGCGTAGCGGGAGGGCCTTCTCCTACAATGAGCAGTTCTTC.

In its sample, this clonotype was seen a few times. The V call is TRBV10-2, the J call TRBJ2-5; no clear D. Trimming took 0 bases from V and 7 from J, leaving 12 bases between them. Germline lookup yields CDR1 WSHSY and CDR2 SAAADI. The CDR3 runs to 14 residues. The CDR3 here is CASSESSTSGTQYF. CDR3 coding DNA: TGCGCCAGCAGTGAGTCGTCCACTTCAGGGACCCAGTACTTC.

This clonotype was observed at least ten times. CDR3: CASSLGATGAAQETQYF. In nucleotides, the CDR3 is TGCGCCAGCAGCTTGGGGGCGACAGGGGCGGCACAAGAGACCCAGTACTTC. V and J are TRBV5-1 and TRBJ2-5; 8 nucleotides agree with TRBD1. Trimming at V came to 0 bases and at J to 2 bases, leaving 9 bases not matched to a gene. Germline V gene data show CDR1 as SGHRS and CDR2 as YFSETQ. This CDR3 contains 17 residues.

The CDR3 DNA reads as TGTGCCAGCAGTGAGGGGCTAGCGTATGCAGATGAGCAGTTCTTC. It encodes CASSEGLAYADEQFF. The chain has TRBV2 and TRBJ2-1, with a tentative D call TRBD2 (6 bases). CDR1 is SNHLY, CDR2 FYNNEI, per germline. The CDR3 extends over 15 amino acids. V was trimmed by 3 bases and J by 8 bases, leaving 17 bases between them.

This clonotype showed up many times. This sequence joins TRBV9 and TRBJ2-1; 7 positions match TRBD2. This CDR3 has 15 residues. Germline V CDR1 and CDR2: SGDLS, YYNGEE. Unmatched junction bases numbered 13, after V lost 6 bases and J lost 7 bases. CDR3 region: CASTTRGGSGNEQFF. CDR3 nucleotides: TGTGCCAGCACGACGCGGGGCGGGAGTGGGAATGAGCAGTTCTTC. The complete variable domain, with remaining parts taken from reference TRBV9 and TRBJ2-1, reads DSGVTQTPKHLITATGQRVTLRCSPRSGDLSVYWYQQSLDQGLQFLIQYYNGEERAKGNILERFSAQQFPDLHSELNLSSLELGDSALYFCASTTRGGSGNEQFFGPGTRLTVL.

This clonotype occurred many times. The J gene is TRBJ1-1, the V gene TRBV6-5, with D unresolved. The CDR3 contains 15 residues. The germline V and J ends were trimmed by 2 bases and 0 bases, with 10 bases remaining between them. Germline lookup yields CDR1 MNHEY and CDR2 SVGAGI. This CDR3 reads CASSYGRHMNTEAFF. The CDR3 nucleotides read TGTGCCAGCAGTTACGGACGGCATATGAACACTGAAGCTTTCTTT.

Many counts were recorded for this clonotype. This rearrangement joins TRBV27 to TRBJ2-7, with D possibly being TRBD1 (6 bases). The CDR3 consists of 17 residues. Deletions cut 6 bases from V and 0 bases from J, with 21 bases between. Germline lookup yields CDR1 MNHEY and CDR2 SMNVEV (reference sequence). In nucleotides, the CDR3 is TGTGCCAGCAGGGCACAGGGTTGGTATCCGGGCTCCTACGAGCAGTACTTC. Translation gives CASRAQGWYPGSYEQYF.

J is TRBJ2-3 and V is TRBV20-1; D possibly corresponds to TRBD2 (6 bases). CDR3 length equals 15 residues. Germline V gives CDR1 DFQATT, CDR2 SNEGSKA (reference sequence). Trimming left V 6 bases short and J 1 base short, with 17 bases between. CDR3 sequence reads: CSADGRRVGTDTQYF. DNA for the CDR3: TGCAGTGCAGACGGGAGACGGGTGGGCACAGATACGCAGTATTTT.

The table lists this clonotype with many counts. J is TRBJ2-5 and V is TRBV6-9; 7 positions agree with TRBD1. Germline values: CDR1 MNHGY, CDR2 SVAAGI. V shed 3 bases, J shed 4 bases, and the junction held 11 bases outside the gene matches. CDR3 length: 16 amino acids. CDR3 sequence reads: CASSYQTTGIGETQYF. The CDR3 DNA follows: TGTGCCAGCAGTTACCAGACGACAGGGATTGGAGAGACCCAGTACTTC.

Remarks on this clonotype: A read error may account for a junction end that differs from germline. The chain uses TRBV11-3 and TRBJ1-1; unclear D gene. The CDR3 extends over 15 amino acids. Germline lookup yields CDR1 SGHNT and CDR2 YENEEA. The CDR3 DNA is TGCGCCAGCAGCACCCCAGCGGTGGGATACACTGAAGCTTTCTTT. Protein product: CASSTPAVGYTEAFF.

This clonotype was observed at least ten times. V and J are TRBV30 and TRBJ1-1; D might be TRBD1 (6 bases). Germline lookup yields CDR1 GTSNPN and CDR2 SVGIG (reference sequence). The CDR3 sequence is 16 residues long. V was pared by 4 bases and J by 4 bases, with 22 bases between. In DNA, the CDR3 is TGTGCCTGGAAGGAGGCACAGGGCAGAGGGGTCACTGAAGCTTTCTTT. This translates into CAWKEAQGRGVTEAFF.

The chain has TRBV12-3 or TRBV12-4 and TRBJ2-1; 7 nucleotides align to TRBD1. V trimming: 5 bases; J trimming: 4 bases; junction bases outside the gene matches: 11. This CDR3 is built from 16 residues. The CDR3 DNA follows: TGTGCCAGCAGTCTGCAAGGAGGCAGGGGGTACAATGAGCAGTTCTTC. It encodes CASSLQGGRGYNEQFF.

Many counts were recorded for this clonotype. This chain uses TRBV20-1 with TRBJ2-5; D is perhaps TRBD2 (5 bases). Germline CDR1 and CDR2: DFQATT and SNEGSKA (reference sequence). Trimming stripped 3 bases from V and 5 bases from J, with 19 bases between. CDR3 length: 15 amino acids. The CDR3 here is CSARPRGSRVETQYF. CDR3 bases: TGCAGTGCTAGGCCCCGGGGTAGCCGGGTGGAGACCCAGTACTTC.

The table lists this clonotype with many counts. The genes are TRBV30 and TRBJ1-4; D not resolved. This CDR3 has 12 amino acids. V was clipped by 5 bases and J by 4 bases, with 8 bases between them. Germline V CDR1 and CDR2: GTSNPN, SVGIG (reference sequence). Written as DNA, the CDR3 is TGTGCCTGGGGACTCAGTAATGAAAAACTGTTTTTT. Translated, it gives CAWGLSNEKLFF.